The 19 T cell receptor beta chains below were found in one sample sequenced in a study of patients and donors after allogeneic stem cell transplantation (dated by TCRdb to about 2020). Libraries were built with RT-PCR. The data were produced on a NextSeq 550. TCRdb reprocessing: public reads trimmed at Q25 with fastp, clones called with MiXCR, in-frame beta chains kept. One record per CDR3 amino acid sequence lists the most common genes and DNA. Present in this sample are approximately 150,000 distinct CDR3 sequences, approximately 30% of which were seen just once. The top ten constitute roughly 3% of the sample. Sequences were obtained from blood, either unsorted or a sorted T cell fraction (not recorded which). These receptors were taken from a human donor who was either an allogeneic HSCT recipient or a stem cell or donor lymphocyte infusion donor (not recorded which). It is not recorded whose cells these are; they may come from a transplant donor.

This rearrangement joins TRBV20-1 to TRBJ2-1; a weak D match, TRBD1 (6 bases). The CDR3 loop spans 12 amino acids. Trimming cost V 4 bases and J 4 bases, with 8 bases left between them. Germline V CDR1 and CDR2: DFQATT, SNEGSKA (reference sequence). The CDR3 region has the DNA TGCAGTGCTATCACAGGGTACAATGAGCAGTTCTTC. Its protein product is CSAITGYNEQFF.

The chain has TRBV6-5 and TRBJ2-5; 9 bases are shared with TRBD1. The germline gives CDR1 MNHEY, CDR2 SVGAGI. V was pared by 1 base and J by 5 bases, with 8 bases of the junction left unmatched. The CDR3 length is 16 residues. Here the CDR3 DNA reads TGTGCCAGCAGTTACTGGGGAACAGGGGGCATGGAGACCCAGTACTTC. Its translation: CASSYWGTGGMETQYF.

In its sample, this clonotype was seen a few times. The V call is TRBV11-2, the J call TRBJ2-5; D unresolved. Trimming took 4 bases from V and 5 from J, leaving 20 bases between them. This CDR3 spans 16 amino acids. Germline V gives CDR1 SGHAT, CDR2 FQNNGV. The CDR3 DNA reads TGTGCCAGCAGCTCCCTCGCGTTCGGGTGGGCGGAGACCCAGTACTTC. This translates into CASSSLAFGWAETQYF.

This clonotype occurred a few times. The chain couples TRBV4-2 to TRBJ1-5; D is undetermined. Germline values: CDR1 LGHNA, CDR2 YNFKEQ. Trimming pared 1 base from V and 4 bases from J, leaving 8 bases between. The CDR3 runs to 14 residues. CDR3 loop: CASSQVDGNQPQHF. CDR3 coding DNA: TGTGCCAGCAGCCAAGTGGACGGAAATCAGCCCCAGCATTTT.

The V and J genes are TRBV3-1 and TRBJ2-2; D gene ambiguous. V lost 4 bases and J lost 6, with 6 bases in between. The length of the CDR3 is 12 residues. Per germline, CDR1 LGHDT and CDR2 YNNKEL (reference sequence). CDR3 protein: CASSLIPGELFF. CDR3 nucleotides: TGTGCCAGCAGCCTTATACCCGGGGAGCTGTTTTTT.

J is TRBJ2-1 and V is TRBV5-6; the D call may be TRBD1 or TRBD2 (5 bases each). Trimming left V 4 bases short and J 7 bases short, with 15 bases between. CDR3 length: 14 residues. Germline loops: CDR1 SGHDT, CDR2 YYEEEE. The CDR3 protein is CASSGTGAANEQFF. The CDR3 region has the DNA TGTGCCAGCAGCGGAACCGGGGCTGCAAATGAGCAGTTCTTC.

The chain has TRBV12-3 or TRBV12-4 and TRBJ2-3; 8 bases are a match to TRBD1. V gave up 6 bases and J gave up 5 bases; unmatched junction bases: 7. This CDR3 spans 14 amino acids. The CDR3 reads CASSNTGGGDTQYF. The CDR3 DNA is TGTGCCAGCAGCAATACAGGGGGAGGAGATACGCAGTATTTT.

The CDR3 DNA reads as TGTGCCATCAGTAGGACAGGGCTGGAGACCCAGTACTTC. Its protein is CAISRTGLETQYF. The genes are TRBV10-3 and TRBJ2-5; 8 bases match TRBD1. CDR3 length: 13 residues. The V gene end was trimmed by 5 bases and the J gene end by 5 bases; junction bases not matched to a gene: 4. Per the germline V gene, CDR1 is ENHRY and CDR2 is SYGVKD.

The chain is built from TRBV10-3 and TRBJ2-7, with a weak D call TRBD2 (6 bases). This CDR3 is built from 14 residues. Germline-derived CDR1 and CDR2 are ENHRY and SYGVKD. V lost 5 bases, J lost 4 bases, and 15 bases lay in between. The CDR3 nucleotides are TGTGCCATCAGTCCTCGGGAGTCCGGTTACGAGCAGTACTTC. Translated, it gives CAISPRESGYEQYF.

The V call is TRBV7-6, the J call TRBJ2-5; 7 bases align to TRBD2. Trimming removed 5 bases from V and 2 bases from J; junction bases left unmatched: 5. CDR3 length: 14 amino acids. Germline CDR1 reads SGHVS; CDR2 reads FNYEAQ. The CDR3 coding sequence is TGTGCCAGCAGCGTTCTAGCGGTACAAGAGACCCAGTACTTC. This sequence encodes CASSVLAVQETQYF.

The chain is built from TRBV27 and TRBJ2-2; D is perhaps TRBD1 or TRBD2 (5 bases each). The germline CDR1 and CDR2 sequences are MNHEY and SMNVEV (reference sequence). V lost 2 bases to trimming and J lost 1 base, with 11 bases between them. This CDR3 region has 16 residues. The CDR3 protein is CASSLAQGVNTGELFF. CDR3 DNA sequence: TGTGCCAGCAGTTTAGCCCAGGGAGTGAACACCGGGGAGCTGTTTTTT.

This rearrangement joins TRBV5-1 to TRBJ1-2, with D perhaps matching TRBD1 (5 bases). The V and J ends lost 3 bases and 6 bases respectively, with 27 bases between them. The CDR3 spans 18 residues. Looked up from germline, CDR1 is SGHRS and CDR2 is YFSETQ. CDR3 amino acids: CASSSEPPDQGSGDGYTF. The CDR3 DNA reads as TGCGCCAGCAGCTCCGAGCCTCCCGACCAGGGCAGTGGGGATGGCTACACCTTC.

This clonotype was seen only a few times. J is TRBJ1-6 and V is TRBV5-1; no firm D call. Germline CDR1 SGHRS, CDR2 YFSETQ. CDR3 size: 14 residues. Between the trimmed V and J ends, which lost 2 bases and 3 bases, there was a span of 6 bases. Here the CDR3 reads CASSFGHYNSPLHF. For the CDR3, the DNA is TGCGCCAGCAGCTTTGGTCACTATAATTCACCCCTCCACTTT.

Only a few counts were recorded for this clonotype. The V call is TRBV5-6, the J call TRBJ2-1; D could derive from TRBD1 or TRBD2 (5 bases each). Germline values: CDR1 SGHDT, CDR2 YYEEEE. CDR3 length equals 19 residues. V shed 4 bases and J shed 4 bases, with 27 bases lying between them. The CDR3 sequence: CASSPEEGARGSSYNEQFF. Here the CDR3 DNA reads TGTGCCAGCAGCCCGGAAGAAGGGGCCCGGGGTAGTTCATACAATGAGCAGTTCTTC.

This clonotype was found a few times. The chain carries TRBV7-6 and TRBJ1-2; a weak D match, TRBD1 (5 bases). Germline assignment: CDR1 SGHVS and CDR2 FNYEAQ. The CDR3 is 13 residues long. Trimming left V 5 bases short and J 3 bases short, with 10 bases between. CDR3 sequence reads: CASSPGLYYGYTF. The CDR3 nucleotides are TGTGCCAGCAGCCCGGGACTGTACTATGGCTACACCTTC.

The chain has TRBV7-9 and TRBJ1-1, with D possibly TRBD1 on 5 matching bases. V lost 2 bases, J lost 1 base, and 8 bases lay in between. This CDR3 has 14 amino acids. Germline V gene lookup returns CDR1 SEHNR and CDR2 FQNEAQ (reference sequence). CDR3 region: CASSLMRGNTEAFF. The CDR3 coding sequence is TGTGCCAGCAGCTTAATGAGGGGGAACACTGAAGCTTTCTTT.

This clonotype was found a few times. The gene calls are TRBV20-1 and TRBJ1-6, with a weak D call TRBD1 (5 bases). The length of the CDR3 is 17 residues. Trimming took 0 bases from V and 2 from J, leaving 14 bases between them. Germline CDR1 DFQATT, CDR2 SNEGSKA (reference sequence). Here the CDR3 reads CSARDPGMGAYNSPLHF. The CDR3 DNA follows: TGCAGTGCTAGAGATCCAGGGATGGGCGCCTATAATTCACCCCTCCACTTT.

This clonotype was counted a few times. The chain has TRBV6-1 and TRBJ1-4; D is undetermined. Per germline, CDR1 MNHNS and CDR2 SASEGT. Deletions cut 2 bases from V and 7 bases from J, with 17 bases between. The CDR3 sequence is 16 residues long. The CDR3 coding sequence is TGTGCCAGCAGTGAACGGACGAGGGCCGGAGGTGAAAAACTGTTTTTT. Amino acid sequence: CASSERTRAGGEKLFF.

V and J are TRBV7-9 and TRBJ2-1; TRBD2 matches 7 bases. The V segment lost 3 bases and the J segment 4 bases; nucleotides outside the gene matches: 6. CDR1 is SEHNR and CDR2 is FQNEAQ in the germline V gene (reference sequence). This CDR3 contains 15 residues. DNA of the CDR3: TGTGCCAGCAGCTTTCGGGTAGCGGGTTACAATGAGCAGTTCTTC. It yields the protein CASSFRVAGYNEQFF. Full variable domain (outside the CDR3, taken from reference TRBV7-9 and TRBJ2-1): DTGVSQNPRHKITKRGQNVTFRCDPISEHNRLYWYRQTLGQGPEFLTYFQNEAQLEKSRLLSDRFSAERPKGSFSTLEIQRTEQGDSAMYLCASSFRVAGYNEQFFGPGTRLTVL.